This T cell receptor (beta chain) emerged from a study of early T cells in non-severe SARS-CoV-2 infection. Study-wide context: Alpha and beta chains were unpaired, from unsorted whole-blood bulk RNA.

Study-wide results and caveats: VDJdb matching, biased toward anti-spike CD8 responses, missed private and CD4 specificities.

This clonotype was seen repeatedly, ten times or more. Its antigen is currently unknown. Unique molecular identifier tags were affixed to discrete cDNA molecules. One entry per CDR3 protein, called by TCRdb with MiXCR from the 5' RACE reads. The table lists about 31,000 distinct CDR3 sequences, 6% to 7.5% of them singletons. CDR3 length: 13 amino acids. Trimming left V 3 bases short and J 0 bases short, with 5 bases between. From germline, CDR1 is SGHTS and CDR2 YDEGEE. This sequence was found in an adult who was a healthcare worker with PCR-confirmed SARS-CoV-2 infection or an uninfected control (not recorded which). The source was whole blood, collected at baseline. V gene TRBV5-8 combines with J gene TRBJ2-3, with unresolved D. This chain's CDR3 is CASSYGSTDTQYF. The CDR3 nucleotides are TGTGCCAGCAGCTACGGGAGCACAGATACGCAGTATTTT.